The T cell receptor beta chain described here comes from a study of early stage breast cancer tumors. Overall study context: ER+/PR+/HER2- status applied to about 80% of the 16 invasive breast tumors. Study-level findings and limits: Commonly generated sequences made up most enriched TCRB sequences shared between patients.

Germline loops: CDR1 SGHAT, CDR2 FQNNGV. Trimming cost V 5 bases and J 0 bases, with 11 bases left between them. This CDR3 has 15 amino acids. Assay used: immunoSEQ multiplex PCR; TCRdb lists only in-frame clones, some missing. The data show about 50,000 clones, with about 80% seen just once and roughly 3.4% held by the top ten. Concerning this clone itself: Its target is not known.

The chain joins TRBV11-2 to TRBJ1-3; D may be TRBD1 (6 bases). This sequence originates from a person aged 25 to 40 with breast cancer. The sequenced sample consisted of blood. CDR3 loop: CASSMDSNSGNTIYF. As DNA, the CDR3 is TGTGCCAGCAGCATGGACAGTAACTCTGGAAACACCATATATTTT.